The rows below give T cell receptor beta chains drawn from one sample of a study of OX40 agonist ivuxolimab in advanced cancers. Here immunoSEQ multiplex PCR was the method, and the copy in TCRdb shows in-frame clones only, minus some. In the table there are 25,000 to 35,000 clones, roughly 90% of which are singletons. The sample here was CD4+ or CD8+ T cells sorted from blood, taken in a trial of the OX40 agonist ivuxolimab. These receptors were taken from an adult with an advanced solid tumor such as melanoma, head and neck, liver or kidney cancer. Each CDR3 is given with its conserved first and last residue. The D gene is left open where the match is weak. Where a row states a size, it is once, few, many or the class of an expanded clone; other rows omit it.

>15|TRBJ1-1|TRBV28|-|-
TGTGCCAGCAGTTTATGGGGGTTGTCCCGAAATGGGGTTTTCTTT
CASSLWGLSRNGVFF
>13|TRBJ2-7|TRBV19|-|-
TGTGCCAGTTCCCCGGACGGATCCTACGAGCAGTACTTC
CASSPDGSYEQYF
>14|TRBJ2-7|TRBV13|-|TRBD1
TGTGCCAGCAGCCTCGGACAGGGGACCTACGAGCAGTACTTC
CASSLGQGTYEQYF
>13|TRBJ2-5|TRBV28|-|-
TGTGCCAGCAGTTTAAAACCTCCAGAGACCCAGTACTTC
CASSLKPPETQYF
>15|TRBJ1-1|TRBV9|-|TRBD1
TGTGCCAGCAGCGTAGATGACAGGGTGGACACTGAAGCTTTCTTT
CASSVDDRVDTEAFF
>15|TRBJ2-7|TRBV4-1|-|TRBD2
TGCGCCAGCAGCCACGGACTAGCGGCCTCCTACGAGCAGTACTTC
CASSHGLAASYEQYF
>15|TRBJ1-5|TRBV6-1|-|-
TGTGCCAGCAGTGAATTGTCAGAGGGGAGTCAGCCCCAGCATTTT
CASSELSEGSQPQHF
>15|TRBJ2-1|TRBV7-9|-|TRBD2
TGTGCCAGCAGCTTACCCGGACGGGGGGAAAATGAGCAGTTCTTC
CASSLPGRGENEQFF
>13|TRBJ2-1|TRBV7-9|-|TRBD2
TGTGCCAGCAGCGGGACTATAGGAAATGAGCAGTTCTTC
CASSGTIGNEQFF
>15|TRBJ1-4|TRBV27|-|-
TGTGCCAGCAGTCCGTTGATGATCCCTAATGAAAAACTGTTTTTT
CASSPLMIPNEKLFF
>13|TRBJ2-7|TRBV7-9|-|TRBD2
TGTGCCAGCAGCTCCAGCGGGGTCTACGAGCAGTACTTC
CASSSSGVYEQYF
>12|TRBJ2-7|TRBV30|-|TRBD2
TGTGCCTGGAGTGGACTAGCGGACGAGCAGTACTTC
CAWSGLADEQYF
>15|TRBJ1-5|TRBV4-3|-|TRBD1
TGCGCCAGCAGCCAAGAGCGACAGGGCGGTGAGCCCCAGCATTTT
CASSQERQGGEPQHF
>16|TRBJ2-7|TRBV7-8|-|-
TGTGCCAGCAGCTTAGAGGCAGCGGGCGTCGGTTACGAGCAGTACTTC
CASSLEAAGVGYEQYF
>16|TRBJ2-3|TRBV11-2|once|-
TGTGCCAGCAGCTTAGAACCGGCTCCAGAGGCTAATACGCAGTATTTT
CASSLEPAPEANTQYF
>17|TRBJ1-2|TRBV10-3|-|TRBD1
TGTGCCATCAGTGAGCCGCCGGGACAGGGGATGGGCTATGGCTACACCTTC
CAISEPPGQGMGYGYTF
>14|TRBJ2-1|TRBV19|-|-
TGTGCCAGTAGTATGGTCCGCCTGGAGAATGAGCAGTTCTTC
CASSMVRLENEQFF
>11|TRBJ1-2|TRBV29-1|-|-
TGCAGCGTTCGGGGTTTGGATGGCTACACCTTC
CSVRGLDGYTF
>14|TRBJ1-1|TRBV30|-|-
TGTGCCTGGAGTGTCGGGGCCGAGGGCACTGAAGCTTTCTTT
CAWSVGAEGTEAFF
>16|TRBJ1-4|TRBV6-6|-|-
TGTGCCAGCAGTTATTGGCTCCCCCCAGTTGAGGAAAAACTGTTTTTT
CASSYWLPPVEEKLFF
>17|TRBJ1-5|TRBV19|few|-
TGTGCCAGTAGTATAATTAGCGGCAGTGGAACCGATCAGCCCCAGCATTTT
CASSIISGSGTDQPQHF
>13|TRBJ2-5|TRBV6-5|-|-
TGTGCCAGCAGTTATTTGAGTATGGAGACCCAGTACTTC
CASSYLSMETQYF
>16|TRBJ2-2|TRBV4-1|-|TRBD2
TGCGCCAGCAGCCAAGTACGCGGGAGAGGGGCCGGGGAGCTGTTTTTT
CASSQVRGRGAGELFF
>13|TRBJ2-1|TRBV5-4|few|-
TGTGCCAGCAGTCCGACCGCACCCAATGAGCAGTTCTTC
CASSPTAPNEQFF
>16|TRBJ2-3|TRBV7-9|-|TRBD1
TGTGCCAGCAGCTTCGACAGGGGACATAGCACAGATACGCAGTATTTT
CASSFDRGHSTDTQYF
>12|TRBJ2-7|TRBV14|-|-
TGTGCCAGCAGCCAAGTAGGCTACGAGCAGTACTTC
CASSQVGYEQYF
>15|TRBJ2-7|TRBV7-9|-|TRBD1
TGTGCCAGCAGCTCAGGGACAGGGGGCTCCTACGAGCAGTACTTC
CASSSGTGGSYEQYF
>15|TRBJ2-7|TRBV19|-|-
TGTGCCAGTAGTATTTCTGGGAGCCACTTCTACGAGCAGTACTTC
CASSISGSHFYEQYF
>14|TRBJ2-2|TRBV28|-|-
TGTGCCAGCAGGTCTCGACAGTACACCGGGGAGCTGTTTTTT
CASRSRQYTGELFF
>15|TRBJ2-7|TRBV7-6|-|-
TGTGCCAGCAGCTTAGCGACTAGAAGTTCCTACGAGCAGTACTTC
CASSLATRSSYEQYF
>15|TRBJ2-1|TRBV27|-|TRBD2
TGTGCCAGCAGCCTTAGCGGGAGATCCGGCAATGAGCAGTTCTTC
CASSLSGRSGNEQFF
>19|TRBJ2-1|TRBV5-1|-|TRBD1
TGCGCCAGCAGCTGGTTGAGAAGCCGACAGGGGGCGGCCTACAATGAGCAGTTCTTC
CASSWLRSRQGAAYNEQFF
>13|TRBJ2-5|TRBV27|once|-
TGTGCCAGCACCCTAAGCCCACAAGAGACCCAGTACTTC
CASTLSPQETQYF
>13|TRBJ2-7|TRBV27|-|-
TGTGCCAGCAGTTTTTTTGGCAGCGGAGAGCAGTACTTC
CASSFFGSGEQYF
>13|TRBJ1-1|TRBV6-1|-|-
TGTGCCAGCAGGAAACCAGGGTACACTGAAGCTTTCTTT
CASRKPGYTEAFF
>15|TRBJ2-7|TRBV11-2|-|-
TGTGCCAGCAGCTTAGTGAGAGGGCCTGGGAACGAGCAGTACTTC
CASSLVRGPGNEQYF
>15|TRBJ2-1|TRBV9|-|TRBD2
TGTGCCAGCAGCGTAGGGGGACTAGCAACGGATGAGCAGTTCTTC
CASSVGGLATDEQFF
>15|TRBJ1-1|TRBV27|-|TRBD1
TGTGCCAGCAGTTCATGGAGGGGGCGAGAAACTGAAGCTTTCTTT
CASSSWRGRETEAFF
>17|TRBJ2-1|TRBV19|-|TRBD2
TGTGCCAGTAGTATCACGGGACTAGCGGGAGGGTACAATGAGCAGTTCTTC
CASSITGLAGGYNEQFF